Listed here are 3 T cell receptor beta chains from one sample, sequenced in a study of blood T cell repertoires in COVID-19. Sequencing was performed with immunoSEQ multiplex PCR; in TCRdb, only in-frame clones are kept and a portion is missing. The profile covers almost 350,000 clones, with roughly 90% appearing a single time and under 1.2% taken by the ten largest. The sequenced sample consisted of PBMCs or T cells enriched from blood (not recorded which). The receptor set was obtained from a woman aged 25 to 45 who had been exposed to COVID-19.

The CDR3 sequence: CASSRRGLAGFHEQYF. In DNA, the CDR3 is TGTGCCAGCAGCAGAAGAGGACTAGCGGGATTCCACGAGCAGTACTTC. This chain uses TRBV21-1 with TRBJ2-7; no DNA check was done on the table's D call, TRBD2. TRBV21-1 is flagged as a pseudogene. There are 16 residues in the CDR3.

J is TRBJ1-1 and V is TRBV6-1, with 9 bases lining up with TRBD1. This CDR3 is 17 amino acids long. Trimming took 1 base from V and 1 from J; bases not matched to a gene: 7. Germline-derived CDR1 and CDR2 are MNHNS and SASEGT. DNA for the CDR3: TGTGCCAGCAGTGAAGGGACAGGGGTGGGCCCGAACACTGAAGCTTTCTTT. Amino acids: CASSEGTGVGPNTEAFF.

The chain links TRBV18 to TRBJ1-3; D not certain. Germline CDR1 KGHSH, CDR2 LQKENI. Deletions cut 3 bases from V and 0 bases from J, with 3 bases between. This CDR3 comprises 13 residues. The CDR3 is CASSPVSGNTIYF. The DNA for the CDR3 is TGTGCCAGCTCACCCGTCTCTGGAAACACCATATATTTT.